The 26 T cell receptor beta chains given below trace back to one sample, sequenced in a study of CD8+ T cells in alopecia areata. RNA was extracted and reverse transcribed into cDNA as the sequencing template. The repertoire was sequenced with immunoSEQ multiplex PCR; TCRdb's copy has only in-frame clones and lacks some. The sample has over 100,000 clones, approximately 49% seen once. The sample in question was CD8+ T cells sorted from blood, obtained at week 0. These receptors were obtained from a human donor with alopecia areata.

V gene TRBV29-1 combines with J gene TRBJ2-5, with 7 bases identical to TRBD1. Trimming cost V 3 bases and J 5 bases; bases outside gene matches: 9. The CDR3 extends over 14 amino acids. The germline CDR1 and CDR2 sequences are SQVTM and ANQGSEA. DNA of the CDR3: TGCAGCGTTGAGGACTCCAGGGGGTTTGAGACCCAGTACTTC. Its translation: CSVEDSRGFETQYF.

This clone was observed a few times. The chain couples TRBV7-9 to TRBJ1-6; no firm D call. The CDR3 has 15 amino acids. The V gene's germline CDR1 is SEHNR and CDR2 FQNEAQ (reference sequence). With 4 bases removed from V and 9 bases from J, the gap between germline ends came to 16 bases. The CDR3 bases are TGTGCCAGCAGCTCCCAGTCTGCCGGAGGTTCACCCCTCCACTTT. It encodes CASSSQSAGGSPLHF.

The V gene is TRBV29-1, the J gene TRBJ2-1; D may match TRBD1 or TRBD2 (5 bases each). Germline CDR1 is SQVTM and CDR2 is ANQGSEA. This CDR3 comprises 13 residues. V gave up 1 base and J gave up 6 bases, with 10 bases separating them. DNA of the CDR3: TGCAGCGTTGAAGCCGGGGCTCTCAATGAGCAGTTCTTC. Its translation is CSVEAGALNEQFF.

This rearrangement joins TRBV13 to TRBJ1-3, with TRBD1 matching 9 bases. V lost 5 bases, J lost 4 bases, and 12 bases stayed unmatched. This CDR3 has 17 residues. The germline CDR1 and CDR2 sequences are PRHDT and FYEKMQ (reference sequence). The CDR3 DNA sequence: TGTGCCAGCAGCCCAGGGCCCGGGACAGGGATAGGAAACACCATATATTTT. Encoded protein: CASSPGPGTGIGNTIYF. Filled out from reference TRBV13 and TRBJ1-3, the complete variable domain reads AAGVIQSPRHLIKEKRETATLKCYPIPRHDTVYWYQQGPGQDPQFLISFYEKMQSDKGSIPDRFSAQQFSDYHSELNMSSLELGDSALYFCASSPGPGTGIGNTIYFGEGSWLTVV.

The V gene is TRBV30, the J gene TRBJ1-1; no clear D gene. CDR3 length: 14 amino acids. The V gene lost 1 base and the J gene lost 7 bases, with 16 bases spanning the gap. CDR1 is GTSNPN, CDR2 SVGIG, per germline (reference sequence). The CDR3: CAWSEPSWLGEAFF. Written as DNA, the CDR3 is TGTGCCTGGAGTGAGCCGAGCTGGTTGGGTGAAGCTTTCTTT.

This clone was found a few times. The CDR3 DNA reads as TGTGCCTGGAGAAGGACAGGGCTGAATGAGCAGTTCTTC. Protein: CAWRRTGLNEQFF. V gene TRBV30 combines with J gene TRBJ2-1; 8 bases are a match to TRBD1. The V segment lost 3 bases and the J segment 7 bases; nucleotides outside the gene matches: 5. The germline gives CDR1 GTSNPN, CDR2 SVGIG (reference sequence). The CDR3 spans 13 residues.

The chain links TRBV6-5 to TRBJ2-7; D is ambiguous. Germline lookup yields CDR1 MNHEY and CDR2 SVGAGI. The CDR3 is made up of 15 amino acids. The V and J ends lost 0 bases and 4 bases respectively, with 13 bases between them. The CDR3 nucleotides are TGTGCCAGCAGTTACTCGGGCGAGTCTGGTTACGAGCAGTACTTC. This gives the protein CASSYSGESGYEQYF.

This clone was seen a handful of times. This chain links TRBV6-1 with TRBJ1-1; D ambiguous. This CDR3 is 15 amino acids long. Germline values: CDR1 MNHNS, CDR2 SASEGT. V was cut by 1 base and J by 0 bases, with 9 bases left in between. CDR3 in DNA: TGTGCCAGCAGTGAAGGCCCGGAGATGAACACTGAAGCTTTCTTT. Translated, it gives CASSEGPEMNTEAFF.

J is TRBJ2-3 and V is TRBV7-2; TRBD2 is a possible D gene (5 bases). Per germline, CDR1 SGHTA and CDR2 FQGNSA. The CDR3 totals 13 residues. V was pared by 5 bases and J by 6 bases, with 12 bases between. CDR3 in amino acids: CASSRDGKDTQYF. CDR3 nucleotides: TGTGCCAGCAGCCGCGACGGGAAGGATACGCAGTATTTT.

This clone has just a few counts. The chain joins TRBV4-1 to TRBJ2-2; no clear D. CDR3 length equals 16 residues. Germline CDR1 reads MGHRA; CDR2 reads YSYEKL. The germline V and J ends were trimmed by 0 bases and 4 bases, with 12 bases remaining between them. CDR3 DNA: TGCGCCAGCAGCCAAGAGAAAGGGTGGAGCACCGGGGAGCTGTTTTTT. Its translation is CASSQEKGWSTGELFF.

The chain carries TRBV2 and TRBJ2-7, with 7 bases that match TRBD1. V shed 6 bases, J shed 5 bases, and the junction held 4 bases outside the gene matches. CDR3 length equals 12 residues. Germline V gene data show CDR1 as SNHLY and CDR2 as FYNNEI. The CDR3 DNA reads TGTGCCAGCAGACCGGACAGGCACGAGCAGTACTTC. As protein: CASRPDRHEQYF.

The chain uses TRBV7-9 and TRBJ2-5; 8 bases line up with TRBD1. V was clipped by 4 bases and J by 2 bases; unmatched bases: 9. From germline, CDR1 is SEHNR and CDR2 FQNEAQ (reference sequence). The CDR3 covers 16 residues. CDR3 protein: CASSYYIGQGQETQYF. For the CDR3, the DNA is TGTGCCAGCAGCTATTACATCGGACAGGGACAAGAGACCCAGTACTTC. The whole variable domain, remainder taken from reference TRBV7-9 and TRBJ2-5, is DTGVSQNPRHKITKRGQNVTFRCDPISEHNRLYWYRQTLGQGPEFLTYFQNEAQLEKSRLLSDRFSAERPKGSFSTLEIQRTEQGDSAMYLCASSYYIGQGQETQYFGPGTRLLVL.

This clone has only a few counts. The chain recombines TRBV29-1 with TRBJ1-2; maybe TRBD1 (5 bases). Germline values: CDR1 SQVTM, CDR2 ANQGSEA. Trimming removed 0 bases from V and 8 bases from J, with 13 bases in between. The CDR3 is made up of 13 amino acids. CDR3 protein: CSVEDHGRGGYTF. CDR3 DNA sequence: TGCAGCGTTGAAGATCATGGGAGGGGCGGCTACACCTTC.

The J gene is TRBJ2-5, the V gene TRBV19; a possible D gene is TRBD2 (6 bases). V lost 5 bases and J 1 base, leaving 8 bases between the germline ends. The length of the CDR3 is 13 residues. Germline CDR1 LNHDA, CDR2 SQIVND (reference sequence). The CDR3 loop is CASSLSGQETQYF. The CDR3, as DNA: TGTGCCAGTAGTCTTAGCGGCCAAGAGACCCAGTACTTC.

The rearrangement links TRBV27 to TRBJ2-7; tentatively, D is TRBD2 (6 bases). V was clipped by 5 bases and J by 3 bases, with 11 bases between them. This CDR3 spans 13 amino acids. Germline values: CDR1 MNHEY, CDR2 SMNVEV (reference sequence). As DNA, the CDR3 is TGTGCCAGCAGTGGCATGGGGGGCTACGAGCAGTACTTC. This translates into CASSGMGGYEQYF.

The gene calls are TRBV30 and TRBJ2-7; TRBD1 agrees at 8 bases. The germline V gene has CDR1 GTSNPN and CDR2 SVGIG (reference sequence). V dropped 3 bases and J dropped 6; count of bases not matched to a gene: 1. The CDR3 is 11 residues long. In DNA, the CDR3 is TGTGCCTGGAGCACAGGGGGCGAGCAGTACTTC. Amino acid sequence: CAWSTGGEQYF.

V and J are TRBV9 and TRBJ2-5; no definite D call. Trimming shortened V by 0 bases and J by 6 bases, and 15 bases separated the two germline ends. This CDR3 has 15 residues. Germline assignment: CDR1 SGDLS and CDR2 YYNGEE. CDR3 bases: TGTGCCAGCAGCGTAGTTAAGGCGGCACGAAAGACCCAGTACTTC. This codes for CASSVVKAARKTQYF.

This clone was seen many times. This chain joins TRBV9 and TRBJ2-3; possible D gene TRBD2, 5 bases. Per the germline V gene, CDR1 is SGDLS and CDR2 is YYNGEE. V gave up 0 bases and J gave up 4 bases, with 12 bases separating them. CDR3 size: 15 residues. The CDR3 protein is CASSVDPGLSDTQYF. CDR3 sequence (DNA): TGTGCCAGCAGCGTAGACCCAGGACTGTCAGATACGCAGTATTTT. Supplemented by reference TRBV9 and TRBJ2-3, the full variable domain reads DSGVTQTPKHLITATGQRVTLRCSPRSGDLSVYWYQQSLDQGLQFLIQYYNGEERAKGNILERFSAQQFPDLHSELNLSSLELGDSALYFCASSVDPGLSDTQYFGPGTRLTVL.

The chain joins TRBV14 to TRBJ2-2; D call uncertain. This CDR3 has 15 amino acids. CDR1 and CDR2 from the germline V gene are SGHDN and FVKESK. V was clipped by 3 bases and J by 0 bases, with 8 bases between them. CDR3: CASSQAGANTGELFF. CDR3 DNA sequence: TGTGCCAGCAGCCAGGCAGGAGCGAACACCGGGGAGCTGTTTTTT.

The V gene is TRBV10-3, the J gene TRBJ2-7; TRBD1 is a possible D gene (6 bases). The CDR3 extends over 13 amino acids. V lost 6 bases, J lost 1 base, and 10 bases lay in between. The germline V gene has CDR1 ENHRY and CDR2 SYGVKD. CDR3 bases: TGTGCCATCAGGGATGGACAGTCCTACGAGCAGTACTTC. Translating gives CAIRDGQSYEQYF.

This clone was counted a few times. This sample includes further DNA sequences coding for the same CDR3. The rearrangement links TRBV20-1 to TRBJ2-3, with no clear D. The CDR3 has 10 amino acids. Germline V CDR1 and CDR2: DFQATT, SNEGSKA (reference sequence). With 4 bases removed from V and 4 bases from J, the gap between germline ends came to 3 bases. The CDR3 region is CSATSDTQYF. CDR3 nucleotide sequence: TGCAGTGCTACATCAGATACGCAGTATTTT.

The rearrangement links TRBV27 to TRBJ2-7; the match to TRBD2 covers 8 bases. Germline lookup yields CDR1 MNHEY and CDR2 SMNVEV (reference sequence). The length of the CDR3 is 16 residues. Unmatched junction bases numbered 12, after V lost 2 bases and J lost 6 bases. CDR3 DNA sequence: TGTGCCAGCAGTTTACGAGGTAGTAGCGGGGTACTCGAGCAGTACTTC. This sequence encodes CASSLRGSSGVLEQYF.

This clone was counted between two and nine times. The chain recombines TRBV27 with TRBJ2-3; D uncertain. Trimming took 2 bases from V and 0 from J, leaving 12 bases between them. CDR1 is MNHEY and CDR2 is SMNVEV in the germline V gene (reference sequence). This CDR3 is 16 amino acids long. Written as DNA, the CDR3 is TGTGCCAGCAGTTTAAATGGCGAACCGAGCACAGATACGCAGTATTTT. It encodes CASSLNGEPSTDTQYF.

The chain carries TRBV10-2 and TRBJ2-1, with D possibly matching TRBD2 (6 bases). Germline V gives CDR1 WSHSY, CDR2 SAAADI. Trimming removed 6 bases at V and 0 bases at J, with 9 bases between. The CDR3 is made up of 14 amino acids. CDR3 protein: CASRTTSSYNEQFF. CDR3 nucleotide sequence: TGCGCCAGCAGGACGACTAGCTCCTACAATGAGCAGTTCTTC.

The V and J genes are TRBV5-1 and TRBJ1-3; the D gene is possibly TRBD1 (5 bases). V was pared by 0 bases and J by 0 bases, with 7 bases between. Germline lookup yields CDR1 SGHRS and CDR2 YFSETQ. The CDR3 is 15 amino acids. This chain's CDR3 is CASSLDGTSGNTIYF. The CDR3 DNA is TGCGCCAGCAGCTTGGACGGGACCTCTGGAAACACCATATATTTT.

V gene TRBV7-9 combines with J gene TRBJ2-3, with D tentatively TRBD1 (6 bases). The CDR3 has 14 amino acids. The V and J ends lost 5 bases and 3 bases respectively, with 12 bases between them. Germline-derived CDR1 and CDR2 are SEHNR and FQNEAQ (reference sequence). The CDR3: CASSVVGATDTQYF. CDR3 nucleotide sequence: TGTGCCAGCAGCGTGGTGGGGGCAACAGATACGCAGTATTTT.